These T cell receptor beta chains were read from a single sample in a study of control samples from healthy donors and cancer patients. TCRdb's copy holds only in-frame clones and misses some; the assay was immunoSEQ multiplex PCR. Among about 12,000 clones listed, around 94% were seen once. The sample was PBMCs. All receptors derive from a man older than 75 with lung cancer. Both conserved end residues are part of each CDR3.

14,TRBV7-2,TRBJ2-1,CASSLMQTYNEQFF
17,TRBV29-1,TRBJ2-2,CSGAGTSGGRNTGELFF
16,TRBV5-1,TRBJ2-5,CASSPGGGGREETQYF
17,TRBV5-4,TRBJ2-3,CASSRRLAGFGTDTQYF
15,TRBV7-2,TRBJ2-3,CASSYGSWRTDTQYF
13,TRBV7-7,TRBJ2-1,CASSPGTGGEQFF
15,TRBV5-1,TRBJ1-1,CASSFKGNMNTEAFF
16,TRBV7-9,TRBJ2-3,CASSPAHRQGADTQYF
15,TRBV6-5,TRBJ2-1,CASSYWGQGANEQFF
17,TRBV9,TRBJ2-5,CASSVAGTSGIQETQYF
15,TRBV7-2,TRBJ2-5,CAELPFTGGGETQYF
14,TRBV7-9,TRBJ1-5,CASSFWDTNQPQHF
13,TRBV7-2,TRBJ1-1,CASSLWGNTEAFF
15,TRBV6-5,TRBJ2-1,CASSFGQGAWDEQFF
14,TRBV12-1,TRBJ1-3,CASSPALTGNTIYF
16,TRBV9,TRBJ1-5,CASSPGGPRDNQPQHF
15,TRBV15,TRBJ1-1,CATSRGDRRNTEAFF
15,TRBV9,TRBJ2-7,CASSLGEGGPYEQYF
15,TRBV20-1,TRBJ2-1,CSASLTGMSYNEQFF
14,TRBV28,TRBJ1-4,CASTRGPANEKLFF
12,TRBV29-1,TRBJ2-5,CSVATTQETQYF
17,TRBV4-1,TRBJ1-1,CASTLGTGLRLNTEAFF
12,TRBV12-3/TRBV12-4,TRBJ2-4,CASRRGHDIQYF
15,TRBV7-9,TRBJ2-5,CASSLPTSGGETQYF
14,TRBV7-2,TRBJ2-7,CASSSDRVSYEQYF
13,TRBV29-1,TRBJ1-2,CSVEEGVAVGYTF
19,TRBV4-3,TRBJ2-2,CASSQDPGLAGAYTGELFF
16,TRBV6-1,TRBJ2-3,CASSDGSFRGTDTQYF
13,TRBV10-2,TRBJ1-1,CASRDRGNTEAFF